This T cell receptor (beta chain) was sequenced for a study of shared clonotypes between healthy human individuals. With respect to this clone: Its specificity is unknown. Other DNA sequences within the sample encode an identical CDR3.

The authors distributed each subset's genomic DNA evenly over several immunoSEQ plates. The assay was immunoSEQ multiplex PCR, and TCRdb's table has in-frame clones only and misses some. The table records just over 2,000,000 clones, just under 95% of them present only once. CD45RO negativity and positive selection for CCR7 defined naive CD8 cells, a population that excluded terminally differentiated effector memory CD45RA+ cells. Study-wide results and limits: The low donor count limited represented genetic and exposure-history diversity.

Sequenced material: naive CD8+ T cells sorted from blood. This receptor was obtained from a man younger than 35 in good health.

CDR3 sequence: CAWSGASYEQYF. The CDR3 DNA sequence: TGTGCCTGGAGTGGAGCTTCCTACGAGCAGTACTTC. J is TRBJ2-7 and V is TRBV30; D is unclear. Germline loops: CDR1 GTSNPN, CDR2 SVGIG (reference sequence). The CDR3 sequence is 12 residues long. V was clipped by 1 base and J by 1 base, with 5 bases between them.